A single sample gave rise to the 23 T cell receptor beta chains below, sequenced in a study of shared clonotypes between healthy human individuals. The protocol was immunoSEQ multiplex PCR, while the TCRdb copy is restricted to in-frame clones and leaves out a portion. The sample contains about 1.1 million clones, approximately 77% of which appear only once. Sequencing was carried out using memory CD4+ T cells from PBMCs. Specified subset: CD45RA-negative fraction. Receptors were obtained from a man between 18 and 35 years old in good health. Some clones in this sample may be carry-over from other donors' samples.

The chain joins TRBV29-1 to TRBJ1-1; TRBD1 is a possible D gene (5 bases). Trimming pared 4 bases from V and 6 bases from J, leaving 18 bases between. Germline loops: CDR1 SQVTM, CDR2 ANQGSEA. The CDR3 extends over 14 amino acids. CDR3 sequence (DNA): TGCAGCGTTGGACAGCAACACTCGCTCCCTGAAGCTTTCTTT. Protein sequence: CSVGQQHSLPEAFF.

This sequence joins TRBV28 and TRBJ2-7; 7 bases align to TRBD1. The V and J ends lost 7 bases and 0 bases, in that order; junction bases with no gene match: 6. Germline CDR1 is MDHEN and CDR2 is SYDVKM. CDR3 size: 14 residues. The CDR3 bases are TGTGCCAGCACTGGGACAGATAACTCCTACGAGCAGTACTTC. Its protein is CASTGTDNSYEQYF.

Comment on this clone: This same CDR3 is encoded by further DNA sequences in the sample. This rearrangement joins TRBV9 to TRBJ2-7; TRBD1 is a possible D gene (5 bases). The CDR3 extends over 14 amino acids. The V gene's germline CDR1 is SGDLS and CDR2 YYNGEE. The V end was cut by 0 bases, the J end by 4 bases, with 11 bases between. As DNA, the CDR3 is TGTGCCAGCAGCGTAGGGGGCAATAGTTACGAGCAGTACTTC. Its translation is CASSVGGNSYEQYF.

This clone has only one observation. The chain joins TRBV4-1 to TRBJ1-5; 8 bases align to TRBD1. Germline CDR1 is MGHRA and CDR2 is YSYEKL. V shed 2 bases and J 6 bases; nucleotides not matched to a gene: 6. This CDR3 spans 15 amino acids. CDR3 in DNA: TGCGCCAGCAGCCAAAAAGGACAGGGTGGTCAGCCCCAGCATTTT. Encoded protein: CASSQKGQGGQPQHF.

The V and J genes are TRBV28 and TRBJ2-7; 9 bases match TRBD1. Germline V gene lookup returns CDR1 MDHEN and CDR2 SYDVKM. The V gene end was trimmed by 7 bases and the J gene end by 3 bases; junction bases not matched to a gene: 4. CDR3 length equals 13 residues. The DNA of the CDR3 is TGTGCCAGCACCCGACAGGGGGACTACGAGCAGTACTTC. Translated, it gives CASTRQGDYEQYF.

The V and J genes are TRBV30 and TRBJ2-5; a weak D match, TRBD2 (5 bases). CDR3 size: 12 residues. Trimming pared 8 bases from V and 4 bases from J, leaving 14 bases between. Germline V CDR1 and CDR2: GTSNPN, SVGIG (reference sequence). This CDR3 is CARAGAGETQYF. CDR3 sequence (DNA): TGTGCCAGGGCTGGTGCGGGAGAGACCCAGTACTTC.

The rearrangement joins TRBV28 to TRBJ2-7; 7 positions match TRBD2. The germline CDR1 and CDR2 sequences are MDHEN and SYDVKM. V shed 6 bases, J shed 0 bases, and the junction held 11 bases outside the gene matches. The CDR3 loop spans 16 amino acids. The CDR3 is CASSPWGGRSSYEQYF. The CDR3, as DNA: TGTGCCAGCAGCCCCTGGGGGGGGAGAAGCTCCTACGAGCAGTACTTC.

The chain joins TRBV11-2 to TRBJ2-1; 7 bases are shared with TRBD2. V was pared by 2 bases and J by 5 bases, with 6 bases of the junction left unmatched. In germline, CDR1 is SGHAT, CDR2 FQNNGV. The CDR3 consists of 15 residues. CDR3: CASSLRLAIDNEQFF. The CDR3, as DNA: TGTGCCAGCAGCTTAAGACTAGCTATCGACAATGAGCAGTTCTTC.

Concerning this clone itself: The same CDR3 also results from other DNA sequences found in this sample. The J gene is TRBJ2-5, the V gene TRBV18; unclear D gene. Germline V lookup: CDR1 KGHSH, CDR2 LQKENI. V gave up 3 bases and J gave up 2 bases, with 4 bases separating them. The CDR3 has 12 amino acids. CDR3 in DNA: TGTGCCAGCTCACCTGGGCAAGAGACCCAGTACTTC. Translated: CASSPGQETQYF.

This clone occurred once. V and J are TRBV2 and TRBJ2-1; possibly TRBD2 for D (6 bases). Germline CDR1 and CDR2: SNHLY and FYNNEI. The V end was cut by 6 bases, the J end by 4 bases, with 13 bases between. The CDR3 is made up of 14 amino acids. The CDR3 region is CASRTGRGYNEQFF. The CDR3 DNA reads as TGTGCCAGCAGGACGGGGCGGGGATACAATGAGCAGTTCTTC.

V usage is TRBV7-3 and J usage is TRBJ2-1; D perhaps matches TRBD2 (5 bases). Per germline, CDR1 SGHTA and CDR2 FQGTGA. CDR3 size: 15 residues. V lost 0 bases and J lost 7, with 13 bases in between. DNA for the CDR3: TGTGCCAGCAGCTTAACGGTTAATAGCGTGAATGAGCAGTTCTTC. The encoded protein is CASSLTVNSVNEQFF.

V gene TRBV6-6 combines with J gene TRBJ1-5, with D possibly matching TRBD1 (5 bases). Germline loops: CDR1 MNHNY, CDR2 SVGAGI (reference sequence). The CDR3 runs 10 residues. V was cut by 8 bases and J by 6 bases, with 5 bases left in between. The DNA for the CDR3 is TGTGCCAGCGGGGGTCAGCCCCAGCATTTT. The encoded protein is CASGGQPQHF.

The chain couples TRBV28 to TRBJ1-1; possibly TRBD1 for D (5 bases). The CDR3 extends over 16 amino acids. V was pared by 7 bases and J by 1 base, with 19 bases between. Germline-derived CDR1 and CDR2 are MDHEN and SYDVKM. The CDR3 sequence is CASMSGWGRTNTEAFF. In DNA, the CDR3 is TGTGCCAGCATGTCGGGGTGGGGCAGAACGAACACTGAAGCTTTCTTT.

J is TRBJ1-2 and V is TRBV28; possibly TRBD1 for D (5 bases). Deletions cut 4 bases from V and 6 bases from J, with 9 bases between. Germline-derived CDR1 and CDR2 are MDHEN and SYDVKM. This CDR3 comprises 12 residues. The DNA of the CDR3 is TGTGCCAGCAGTTGGGGGGTTGATGGCTACACCTTC. Translation: CASSWGVDGYTF.

The chain carries TRBV20-1 and TRBJ2-5; D remains ambiguous. V was cut by 7 bases and J by 4 bases, with 7 bases left in between. Germline values: CDR1 DFQATT, CDR2 SNEGSKA (reference sequence). The CDR3 contains 10 residues. CDR3 nucleotides: TGCAGTGTGGAGAGAGAGACCCAGTACTTC. Its translation is CSVERETQYF.

This chain uses TRBV6-6 with TRBJ1-5; 8 nucleotides align to TRBD1. In germline, CDR1 is MNHNY, CDR2 SVGAGI (reference sequence). The CDR3 runs to 16 residues. V gave up 4 bases and J gave up 6 bases; unmatched junction bases: 11. This CDR3 is CASSFNDRGSGQPQHF. In nucleotides, the CDR3 is TGTGCCAGCAGTTTCAACGACAGGGGTTCGGGTCAGCCCCAGCATTTT.

The chain combines TRBV19 with TRBJ2-2; D not certain. V shed 4 bases and J shed 0 bases, with 12 bases lying between them. Germline V CDR1 and CDR2: LNHDA, SQIVND (reference sequence). CDR3 length: 16 amino acids. This CDR3 reads CASSRSGGSNTGELFF. CDR3 nucleotide sequence: TGTGCCAGTAGTAGGTCAGGTGGTTCGAACACCGGGGAGCTGTTTTTT.

This chain joins TRBV29-1 and TRBJ2-5; TRBD2 is a possible D gene (5 bases). Germline lookup yields CDR1 SQVTM and CDR2 ANQGSEA. The ends were cut back, 3 bases at V and 4 bases at J, with 12 bases in the middle. CDR3 length: 13 residues. The DNA for the CDR3 is TGCAGCGTTGATTCCTACGCGGGAGAGACCCAGTACTTC. Encoded protein: CSVDSYAGETQYF.

V is TRBV7-2 and J is TRBJ2-7, with 8 bases matching TRBD1. From germline, CDR1 is SGHTA and CDR2 FQGNSA. The CDR3 is made up of 15 amino acids. The trim removed 4 bases at V and 2 bases at J, leaving 7 bases unmatched. The CDR3 nucleotides read TGTGCCAGCAGCTCACCGGGACAGGAACCCTACGAGCAGTACTTC. This codes for CASSSPGQEPYEQYF.

The gene calls are TRBV5-1 and TRBJ2-1; 7 bases line up with TRBD2. Germline assignment: CDR1 SGHRS and CDR2 YFSETQ. CDR3 size: 15 residues. V gave up 2 bases and J gave up 5 bases; unmatched junction bases: 7. CDR3 bases: TGCGCCAGCAGCTTCACGGCTAGCGGAAACAATGAGCAGTTCTTC. This translates into CASSFTASGNNEQFF.

This chain joins TRBV29-1 and TRBJ2-3; TRBD1 might be the D (6 bases). This CDR3 is 13 amino acids long. In germline, CDR1 is SQVTM, CDR2 ANQGSEA. Deletions cut 2 bases from V and 3 bases from J, with 9 bases between. CDR3: CSVEKQGTDTQYF. The CDR3 coding sequence is TGCAGCGTTGAAAAGCAGGGGACAGATACGCAGTATTTT.

Points on this clone: Other DNA sequences in the same sample also yield this CDR3. This sequence joins TRBV9 and TRBJ1-1; D call uncertain. CDR3 length equals 14 residues. V lost 0 bases and J 0 bases, leaving 6 bases between the germline ends. Germline lookup yields CDR1 SGDLS and CDR2 YYNGEE. The CDR3 reads CASSVGPMNTEAFF. In DNA, the CDR3 is TGTGCCAGCAGCGTAGGACCTATGAACACTGAAGCTTTCTTT.

The chain uses TRBV5-1 and TRBJ1-1; the D is unclear. CDR3 length: 15 residues. Germline-derived CDR1 and CDR2 are SGHRS and YFSETQ. Trimming left V 0 bases short and J 3 bases short, with 12 bases between. CDR3 sequence reads: CASSLAIGADTEAFF. The CDR3 nucleotides are TGCGCCAGCAGCTTGGCCATCGGCGCCGACACTGAAGCTTTCTTT.